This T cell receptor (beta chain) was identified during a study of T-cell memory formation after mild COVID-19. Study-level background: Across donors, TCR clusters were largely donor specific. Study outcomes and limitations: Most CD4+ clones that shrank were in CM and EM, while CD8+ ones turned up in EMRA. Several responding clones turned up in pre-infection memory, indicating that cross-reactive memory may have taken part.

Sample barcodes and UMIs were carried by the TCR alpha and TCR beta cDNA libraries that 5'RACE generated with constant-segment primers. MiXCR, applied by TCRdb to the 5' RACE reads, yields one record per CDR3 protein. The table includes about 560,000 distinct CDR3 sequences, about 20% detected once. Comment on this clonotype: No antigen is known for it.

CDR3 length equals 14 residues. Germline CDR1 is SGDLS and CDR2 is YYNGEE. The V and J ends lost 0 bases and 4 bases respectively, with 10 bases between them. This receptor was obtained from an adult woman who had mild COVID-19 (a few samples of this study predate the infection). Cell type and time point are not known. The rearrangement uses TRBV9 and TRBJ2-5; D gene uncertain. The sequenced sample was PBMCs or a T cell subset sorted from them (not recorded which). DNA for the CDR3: TGTGCCAGCAGCGTAGGTGTAGGGTCAGAGACCCAGTACTTC. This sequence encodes CASSVGVGSETQYF.